The sequence of this TCR beta chain was determined in a study of spatial heterogeneity in lung cancer. Study-wide background: More beta-chain than alpha-chain sequences were consistently detected. Study-wide points: Counts of expanded intratumoral alpha and beta TCRs tracked tumor mutation counts.

TCRdb re-derived calls from the 5' RACE reads in MiXCR, one entry per CDR3 protein. The data show over a thousand distinct CDR3 sequences, with more than 15% seen just once and about 29% held by the top ten. As for time point: sample taken at primary tumor resection. This clonotype is medium-sized within its sample. Its antigen is as yet unknown. The germline CDR1 and CDR2 sequences are MDHEN and SYDVKM. The CDR3 extends over 15 amino acids. V lost 2 bases, J lost 2 bases, and 6 bases stayed unmatched. This clonotype originated in a female donor with early-stage non-small cell lung cancer. This sequence joins TRBV28 and TRBJ2-7; TRBD1 aligns across 7 bases. Sample: lung tumor tissue, taken at surgery. The CDR3 reads CASSLTSTGTYEQYF. CDR3 in DNA: TGTGCCAGCAGTTTAACCTCGACAGGGACCTACGAGCAGTACTTC. Full variable domain (remainder filled in from reference TRBV28 and TRBJ2-7): DVKVTQSSRYLVKRTGEKVFLECVQDMDHENMFWYRQDPGLGLRLIYFSYDVKMKEKGDIPEGYSVSREKKERFSLILESASTNQTSMYLCASSLTSTGTYEQYFGPGTRLTVT.